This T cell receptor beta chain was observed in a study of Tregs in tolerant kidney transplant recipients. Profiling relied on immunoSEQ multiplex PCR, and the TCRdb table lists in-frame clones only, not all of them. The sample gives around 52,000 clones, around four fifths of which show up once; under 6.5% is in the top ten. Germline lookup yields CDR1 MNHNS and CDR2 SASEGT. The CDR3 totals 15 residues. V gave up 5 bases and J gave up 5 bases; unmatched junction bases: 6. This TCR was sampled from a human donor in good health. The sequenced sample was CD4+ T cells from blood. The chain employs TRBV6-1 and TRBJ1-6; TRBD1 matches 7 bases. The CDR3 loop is CASSTTTGNNSPLHF. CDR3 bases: TGTGCCAGCAGTACCACGACAGGGAATAATTCACCCCTCCACTTT.